A selection of T cell receptor beta chains follows, all from one sample in a study of T cell repertoires in cytomegalovirus infection. TCRdb called the reads again in MiXCR, with one record for every CDR3 protein. The table records around 330,000 distinct CDR3 sequences, roughly 15% of them present only once. The sequencing sample was made of PBMCs. The receptors here all came from a human donor in good health (CMV status not recorded). Some clones in this sample may be carry-over from other donors' samples. The CDR3 runs from the conserved cysteine through the conserved F or W.

TRBV20-1,CSARDIGLASSTDTQYF
TRBV20-1,CSASHTGTHSYEQYF
TRBV20-1,CSARGEGINYGFTF
TRBV20-1,CSAPQGIPYEQYF
TRBV2,CASGLRQRNSPLHF
TRBV7-2,CASSSILAGLTDTQYF
TRBV20-1,CSAGLAGGSLAKNIQYF
TRBV7-2,CASSLRGIEETQYF
TRBV7-2,CASSEGGAGGSDTQYF
TRBV19,CASSIVGQGGNEKLFF
TRBV7-2,CASSPGGNQETQYF